This is a list of T cell receptor beta chains from one sample in a study of cytomegalovirus exposure and HLA in healthy donors. TCRdb's copy holds only in-frame clones and misses some; the assay was immunoSEQ multiplex PCR. In the table there are roughly 150,000 clones, about four fifths of which are singletons. Material for sequencing was PBMCs. These receptors were obtained from a man aged 25-40 years in good health and CMV-seropositive. Both conserved end residues are part of each CDR3. The order of the fields is V gene, J gene, clone size, D gene, CDR3 DNA, CDR3 protein. A D gene is named only where the DNA matches it firmly. Clone size is stated in some rows and not others, as once, few, many or a class when expanded.

TRBV5-3	TRBJ1-1	.	TRBD1	TGTGCCAGAAGCTTGTCGTCCGTCAAGACAGGGGGAAGGGCTGAAGCTTTCTTT	CARSLSSVKTGGRAEAFF
TRBV5-6	TRBJ1-4	.	TRBD1	TGTGCCAGCAGCCCGCGCCAGGGGGCAGCGAGTAATGAAAAACTGTTTTTT	CASSPRQGAASNEKLFF
TRBV7-2	TRBJ1-6	.	TRBD1	TGTGCCAGCAGCTTTAGCGGACAGGGTAGATATTCACCCCTCCACTTT	CASSFSGQGRYSPLHF
TRBV18	TRBJ2-7	few	.	TGTGCCAGCTCACCACCGTACGGGGTCGAGCAGTACTTC	CASSPPYGVEQYF
TRBV6-4	TRBJ1-2	.	TRBD1	TGTGCCAGCAGTGACTCTGAGACAGGGGACGCTGGCTACACCTTC	CASSDSETGDAGYTF
TRBV19	TRBJ1-5	.	.	TGTGCCAGTAGTATGACAGCAGATCAGCCCCAGCATTTT	CASSMTADQPQHF
TRBV5-1	TRBJ1-3	.	.	TGCGCCAGCAGCTTGGAGCCTGGAAACACCATATATTTT	CASSLEPGNTIYF
TRBV19	TRBJ2-7	.	.	TGTGCCAGTAGACTTGGAGGGGGCACGTCCTACGAGCAGTACTTC	CASRLGGGTSYEQYF
TRBV10-3	TRBJ1-1	once	.	TGTGCCATCAGGGGGGCGAACACTGAAGCTTTCTTT	CAIRGANTEAFF
TRBV7-2	TRBJ2-5	.	TRBD1	TGTGCCAGCAGCTTTAGTCTGACAGGGCAAGAGACCCAGTACTTC	CASSFSLTGQETQYF
TRBV5-1	TRBJ2-5	.	TRBD1	TGCGCCAGCAGCTTGGGGGACAGGGTCGAAGAGACCCAGTACTTC	CASSLGDRVEETQYF
TRBV13	TRBJ1-4	.	.	TGTGCCAGCAGCTTCGAAAAGGGGCAGGCTAATGAAAAACTGTTTTTT	CASSFEKGQANEKLFF
TRBV5-1	TRBJ2-1	.	TRBD1	TGCGCCAGCAGCTTCCACGACAGGGGGAACTACAATGAGCAGTTCTTC	CASSFHDRGNYNEQFF
TRBV5-6	TRBJ1-1	once	TRBD1	TGTGCCAGCAGCTTAACAGGGGGCCCGTTTGGAAACACTGAAGCTTTCTTT	CASSLTGGPFGNTEAFF
TRBV7-9	TRBJ1-1	.	.	TGTGCCAGCAGCCCTGGGGGGACTGAAGCTTTCTTT	CASSPGGTEAFF
TRBV7-6	TRBJ2-1	.	TRBD2	TGTGCCAGCAGCTTAATGGTCGGAGCGGGAGTTAATGAGCAGTTCTTC	CASSLMVGAGVNEQFF
TRBV6-4	TRBJ2-1	once	.	TGTGCCAGCAGTGATGGCGGGGAGCAGTTCTTC	CASSDGGEQFF
TRBV19	TRBJ1-1	.	.	TGTGCCAGTAGTATTAGGGGCAGCAGAGAAGCTTTCTTT	CASSIRGSREAFF
TRBV11-2	TRBJ2-2	.	.	TGTGCCAGCAGCTTAGTCTCGGTGATCGGGGAGCTGTTTTTT	CASSLVSVIGELFF
TRBV5-4	TRBJ2-7	.	.	TGTGCCAGCAGCTTGATCCAGGGCTACGAGCAGTACTTC	CASSLIQGYEQYF
TRBV30	TRBJ1-1	.	.	TGTGCCTGGACCACAGTCCCATGGCGCACCACTGAAGCTTTCTTT	CAWTTVPWRTTEAFF
TRBV4-3	TRBJ2-5	.	TRBD2	TGCGCCAGCAGCCAAGAACTAGCGGGGGTGAGGGAGACCCAGTACTTC	CASSQELAGVRETQYF
TRBV5-1	TRBJ2-4	.	.	TGCGCCAGCACCGACAGGACCAAAAACATTCAGTACTTC	CASTDRTKNIQYF
TRBV9	TRBJ1-4	.	TRBD1	TGTGCCAGCAGCGTAGGGACAGGGGACGAAAAACTGTTTTTT	CASSVGTGDEKLFF
TRBV9	TRBJ2-3	.	TRBD2	TGTGCCAGCGGCCTGACTAGCGGGGGGGCGGGAGATACGCAGTATTTT	CASGLTSGGAGDTQYF
TRBV4-2	TRBJ2-3	.	TRBD2	TGTGCCAGCAGTCCCCCGGCGGGAGGCACAGATACGCAGTATTTT	CASSPPAGGTDTQYF
TRBV7-3	TRBJ2-3	once	TRBD2	TGTGCCAGCAGCTTAACTGGGGGACTAACAGATACGCAGTATTTT	CASSLTGGLTDTQYF
TRBV7-9	TRBJ2-1	.	TRBD2	TGTGCCAGCAGCTTAGGGACTAGCAATGAGCAGTTCTTC	CASSLGTSNEQFF
TRBV9	TRBJ2-2	few	.	TGTGCCAGCAGCCCATATGGAGCCACCGGGGAGCTGTTTTTT	CASSPYGATGELFF
TRBV5-4	TRBJ2-5	.	TRBD2	TGTGCCAGCAGCTCCCCAGCGGGGGAAGAGACCCAGTACTTC	CASSSPAGEETQYF
TRBV10-3	TRBJ2-7	.	.	TGTGCCCCCCCTTGGTGCGGGCCCTCCTACGAGCAGTACTTC	CAPPWCGPSYEQYF
TRBV9	TRBJ2-7	.	TRBD1	TGTGCCAGCAGCCCTAAGGGGACAGTTGGGGAGCAGTACTTC	CASSPKGTVGEQYF
TRBV7-3	TRBJ2-1	.	.	TGTGCCAGCAGCCAGACGAATCAGGGGGGCAATGAGCAGTTCTTC	CASSQTNQGGNEQFF
TRBV7-9	TRBJ2-7	.	TRBD1	TGTGCCAGCAGCCCGACAGGGGCCGAGTGGGGCTACGAGCAGTACTTC	CASSPTGAEWGYEQYF
TRBV5-1	TRBJ2-5	.	.	TGCGCCAGCAGCTTGACGCGGGCAGCTCAAGAGACCCAGTACTTC	CASSLTRAAQETQYF
TRBV19	TRBJ2-6	once	.	TGTGCCACCTCGGACGGAGGAGCTGGGGCCAACGTCCTGACTTTC	CATSDGGAGANVLTF
TRBV4-1	TRBJ2-5	once	TRBD1	TGCGCCAGCAGCCCGCAGCCGGGACAGGGGCGACGAGAGACCCAGTACTTC	CASSPQPGQGRRETQYF
TRBV5-6	TRBJ2-2	.	TRBD2	TGTGCCAGCAGCAACCTCGGGGGGGCGACCGGGGAGCTGTTTTTT	CASSNLGGATGELFF
TRBV10-1	TRBJ2-2	.	TRBD2	TGCGCCAGCAGTGAAAGCGGGAGAGGCACCGGGGAGCTGTTTTTT	CASSESGRGTGELFF
TRBV30	TRBJ1-2	.	.	TGTGCCTGGAGTGTACTGGAGGGGCGTAACTATGGCTACACCTTC	CAWSVLEGRNYGYTF
TRBV5-1	TRBJ2-5	.	.	TGCGCCAGCAGCTTGGCCGACGGGCAAGAGACCCAGTACTTC	CASSLADGQETQYF
TRBV2	TRBJ2-7	.	TRBD1	TGTGCCAGCAGTGAAGACAGGGGGCCCCCCTACGAGCAGTACTTC	CASSEDRGPPYEQYF
TRBV7-8	TRBJ2-5	.	.	TGTGCCAGCAGCTTAGATGCAGGGGTCATGGAGACCCAGTACTTC	CASSLDAGVMETQYF
TRBV15	TRBJ2-7	.	TRBD1	TGTGCCACCAGCAGAGCCCCGGGACAGGGGTCCTACGAGCAGTACTTC	CATSRAPGQGSYEQYF